The 20 T cell receptor beta chains listed next were all sequenced from one sample in a study of CD8+CD57+ T cells in acquired aplastic anemia. Both TCR beta VDJ combination and CDR3 sequence profiling were carried out. Genomic DNA was the template for this profiling. Each CDR3 protein is one row after TCRdb ran MiXCR on the reads. The data contain some 98,000 distinct CDR3 sequences, roughly two thirds of them singletons. For sequencing, patients were chosen who had shown expansion of CD8+CD57+ cells by flow cytometry. The specimen sequenced was sorted CD4+, CD8+, or CD8+CD57+ T cells (not recorded which) from PBMCs. The receptor set was obtained from a human donor with aplastic anemia.

The chain has TRBV11-1 and TRBJ1-2, with 8 bases fitting TRBD1. The trim removed 0 bases at V and 3 bases at J, leaving 3 bases unmatched. Looked up from germline, CDR1 is SGHAT and CDR2 is FQDESV (reference sequence). This CDR3 region has 15 residues. The CDR3 bases are TGTGCCAGCAGCTTAGCTGGACAGGGTGACTATGGCTACACCTTC. This encodes CASSLAGQGDYGYTF.

With respect to this clonotype: The junction and the germline gene differ at one end; a read error may be behind it. The chain employs TRBV20-1 and TRBJ1-2; the D is unclear. This CDR3 has 15 residues. CDR1 and CDR2 (germline): DFQATT, SNEGSKA (reference sequence). CDR3 bases: TGCAGTGCTCCGAGCAACCTTTATGGACGGGATGGCTTCACCTTC. It yields the protein CSAPSNLYGRDGFTF.

V and J are TRBV10-3 and TRBJ2-1; TRBD2 matches at 10 bases. The CDR3 has 15 residues. Germline V gives CDR1 ENHRY, CDR2 SYGVKD. V lost 2 bases and J lost 8; bases outside the gene matches: 6. CDR3 bases: TGTGCCATCAGTGAGATGTCTAGCGGGAGTTATGAGCAGTTCTTC. Translated, it gives CAISEMSSGSYEQFF.

This clonotype was detected only once. One junction end does not reproduce the germline sequence, and a read error may be involved. V gene TRBV5-5 combines with J gene TRBJ2-4; TRBD2 aligns across 8 bases. This CDR3 region has 15 residues. Germline V CDR1 and CDR2: SGHKS, YYEKEE (reference sequence). The CDR3 here is CASSLTSGAKNIQYF. DNA of the CDR3: TGCGCCAGCAGCTTAACTAGCGGTGCCAAAAACATTCAGTACTTC.

The V gene is TRBV20-1, the J gene TRBJ1-1, with D hard to call. CDR1 DFQATT and CDR2 SNEGSKA come from the germline V gene (reference sequence). V was cut by 6 bases and J by 0 bases, with 14 bases left in between. The CDR3 is 14 amino acids. The CDR3, as DNA: TGCAGTGCCGTAAAACAGCCGATGAACACTGAAGCTTTCTTT. Translated: CSAVKQPMNTEAFF.

This sequence joins TRBV25-1 and TRBJ2-1, with D unresolved. The CDR3 extends over 15 amino acids. Trimming took off 0 bases at V and 5 bases at J, with 11 bases between the two ends. The germline V gene has CDR1 MGHDK and CDR2 SYGVNS. DNA of the CDR3: TGTGCCAGCAGTGAATATTACAGTCTAAACAATGAGCAGTTCTTC. As protein: CASSEYYSLNNEQFF.

The chain recombines TRBV9 with TRBJ1-2; the D is unclear. Germline V CDR1 and CDR2: SGDLS, YYNGEE. The V and J ends lost 4 bases and 3 bases respectively, with 13 bases between them. This CDR3 region has 14 residues. CDR3 in DNA: TGTGCCAGCAGCCCAGAGGGCGGGGACTATGGCTACACCTTC. As protein: CASSPEGGDYGYTF.

With regard to this clonotype: A read error may produce the germline difference seen at one junction end. The CDR3 DNA is TGTGCCACCAGCGGAGATACAGGACAAGAGACCCAGTACTTC. It translates to CATSGDTGQETQYF. The chain links TRBV15 to TRBJ2-5; a possible D gene is TRBD1 (5 bases). The germline gives CDR1 LNHNV, CDR2 YYDKDF (reference sequence). This CDR3 has 14 residues.

The chain employs TRBV29-1 and TRBJ2-1; D is unclear. The CDR3 totals 12 residues. The germline V gene has CDR1 SQVTM and CDR2 ANQGSEA. The V gene lost 5 bases and the J gene lost 9 bases, with 14 bases spanning the gap. CDR3 DNA: TGCAGCGTTACTGGTGGCTATGTTGAGCAGTTCTTC. Its translation is CSVTGGYVEQFF.

This clonotype was counted between two and nine times. This rearrangement joins TRBV10-3 to TRBJ1-2, with 7 bases fitting TRBD1. Germline loops: CDR1 ENHRY, CDR2 SYGVKD. The CDR3 is 14 residues long. V lost 4 bases and J lost 3; bases outside the gene matches: 5. CDR3 bases: TGTGCCATCAGTGGGACAGGACAAGACTATGGCTACACCTTC. Its translation: CAISGTGQDYGYTF.

The V and J genes are TRBV15 and TRBJ1-2; 7 bases agree with TRBD1. The germline V gene encodes CDR1 LNHNV and CDR2 YYDKDF (reference sequence). The CDR3 spans 16 residues. Trimming at V came to 0 bases and at J to 4 bases, leaving 8 bases not matched to a gene. Written as DNA, the CDR3 is TGTGCCACCAGCAGAGATCGAGACAGGGTTGGCTATGGCTACACCTTC. Translation gives CATSRDRDRVGYGYTF.

This sequence joins TRBV10-3 and TRBJ2-1; TRBD2 aligns across 9 bases. The CDR3 is 14 amino acids. V was pared by 6 bases and J by 8 bases, with 8 bases of the junction left unmatched. In germline, CDR1 is ENHRY, CDR2 SYGVKD. CDR3 coding DNA: TGTGCCATCAGGGGCGGAGCGGGGGGAGATGAGCAGTTCTTC. Protein sequence: CAIRGGAGGDEQFF.

The rearrangement joins TRBV24-1 to TRBJ2-3, with D perhaps matching TRBD2 (6 bases). The CDR3 has 18 residues. The germline V gene has CDR1 KGHDR and CDR2 SFDVKD. V was trimmed by 3 bases and J by 1 base, leaving 19 bases between them. CDR3 sequence (DNA): TGTGCCACCAGTGATCCAACCCGGGACTCCACTGGCACAGATACGCAGTATTTT. This translates into CATSDPTRDSTGTDTQYF.

The rearrangement joins TRBV5-6 to TRBJ1-2; 12 nucleotides agree with TRBD1. The CDR3 has 15 residues. CDR1 is SGHDT, CDR2 YYEEEE, per germline. Germline trimming cut 4 bases from V and 7 bases from J; bases unmatched to any gene: 8. The CDR3 DNA sequence: TGTGCCAGCAGCCCAGGGACAGGGGGCTCGTTTGGCTACACCTTC. Translating it yields CASSPGTGGSFGYTF. Full variable domain (rest looked up from reference TRBV5-6 and TRBJ1-2): DAGVTQSPTHLIKTRGQQVTLRCSPKSGHDTVSWYQQALGQGPQFIFQYYEEEERQRGNFPDRFSGHQFPNYSSELNVNALLLGDSALYLCASSPGTGGSFGYTFGSGTRLTVV.

This chain connects TRBV2 to TRBJ2-7; TRBD1 is a possible D gene (6 bases). The CDR3 is 13 amino acids. Germline assignment: CDR1 SNHLY and CDR2 FYNNEI. The V and J ends lost 3 bases and 6 bases respectively, with 12 bases between them. CDR3 region: CASSEIGGREQYF. CDR3 DNA: TGTGCCAGCAGTGAGATAGGGGGACGCGAGCAGTACTTC. The complete variable domain, with remaining parts taken from reference TRBV2 and TRBJ2-7, reads EPEVTQTPSHQVTQMGQEVILRCVPISNHLYFYWYRQILGQKVEFLVSFYNNEISEKSEIFDDQFSVERPDGSNFTLKIRSTKLEDSAMYFCASSEIGGREQYFGPGTRLTVT.

This clonotype has just a few counts. The chain joins TRBV10-3 to TRBJ2-7; the D gene is possibly TRBD2 (6 bases). The CDR3 sequence is 11 residues long. Germline CDR1 and CDR2: ENHRY and SYGVKD. Between the trimmed V and J ends, which lost 8 bases and 6 bases, there was a span of 11 bases. The CDR3 protein is CAISWGVEQYF. The CDR3 nucleotides are TGTGCCATCTCATGGGGGGTCGAGCAGTACTTC.

The CDR3 sequence is CASSHGITDTQYF. In nucleotides, the CDR3 is TGTGCCAGCAGCCACGGCATCACAGATACGCAGTATTTT. The rearrangement joins TRBV3-1 to TRBJ2-3, with D unresolved. The V gene's germline CDR1 is LGHDT and CDR2 YNNKEL (reference sequence). The V gene lost 3 bases and the J gene lost 2 bases, with 6 bases spanning the gap. This CDR3 is built from 13 residues.

This clonotype is a singleton in its sample. The V and J genes are TRBV10-2 and TRBJ2-7, with D tentatively TRBD1 (6 bases). Trimming stripped 5 bases from V and 2 bases from J, with 10 bases between. The germline V gene has CDR1 WSHSY and CDR2 SAAADI. The CDR3 totals 13 residues. The CDR3 reads CASSTGLPYEQYF. The CDR3 DNA reads as TGCGCCAGCAGTACAGGGTTGCCCTACGAGCAGTACTTC.

The rearrangement links TRBV20-1 to TRBJ2-7, with D hard to call. Germline-derived CDR1 and CDR2 are DFQATT and SNEGSKA (reference sequence). The CDR3 is made up of 12 amino acids. V lost 5 bases and J 5 bases, leaving 13 bases between the germline ends. In DNA, the CDR3 is TGCAGTGCTCCCATCCGGACCGACGAGCAGTACTTC. Its translation is CSAPIRTDEQYF.

V usage is TRBV19 and J usage is TRBJ2-7; no reliable D call. Germline V lookup: CDR1 LNHDA, CDR2 SQIVND (reference sequence). The CDR3 loop spans 13 amino acids. Trimming cost V 5 bases and J 2 bases, with 10 bases left between them. The CDR3 is CASSGSPTYEQYF. The CDR3 DNA reads TGTGCCAGTAGTGGTAGTCCAACCTACGAGCAGTACTTC.